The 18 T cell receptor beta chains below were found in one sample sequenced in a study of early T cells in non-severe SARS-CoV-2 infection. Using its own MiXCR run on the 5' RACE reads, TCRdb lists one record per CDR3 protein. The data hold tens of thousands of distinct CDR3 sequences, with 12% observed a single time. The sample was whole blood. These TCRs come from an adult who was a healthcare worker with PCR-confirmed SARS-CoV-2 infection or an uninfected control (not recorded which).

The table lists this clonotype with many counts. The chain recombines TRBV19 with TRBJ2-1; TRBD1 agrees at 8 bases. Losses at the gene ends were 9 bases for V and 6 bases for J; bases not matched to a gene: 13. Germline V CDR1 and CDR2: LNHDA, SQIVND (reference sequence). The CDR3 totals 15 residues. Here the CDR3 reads CASGSGTGGANEQFF. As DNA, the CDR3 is TGTGCCAGCGGCTCCGGGACAGGAGGTGCCAATGAGCAGTTCTTC.

The CDR3 loop reads CATRIGQYEQYF. The CDR3 nucleotides are TGTGCCACCAGAATTGGACAGTACGAGCAGTACTTC. V usage is TRBV24-1 and J usage is TRBJ2-7; possible D gene TRBD1, 6 bases. The germline V gene encodes CDR1 KGHDR and CDR2 SFDVKD. Trimming stripped 7 bases from V and 4 bases from J, with 10 bases between. The CDR3 sequence is 12 residues long.

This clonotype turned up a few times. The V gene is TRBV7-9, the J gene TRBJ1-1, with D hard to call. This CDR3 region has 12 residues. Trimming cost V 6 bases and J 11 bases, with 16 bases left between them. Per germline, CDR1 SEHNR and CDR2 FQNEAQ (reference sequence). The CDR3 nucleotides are TGTGCCAGCAGATCCGACTGGCGTCGGGCTTTCTTT. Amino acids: CASRSDWRRAFF.

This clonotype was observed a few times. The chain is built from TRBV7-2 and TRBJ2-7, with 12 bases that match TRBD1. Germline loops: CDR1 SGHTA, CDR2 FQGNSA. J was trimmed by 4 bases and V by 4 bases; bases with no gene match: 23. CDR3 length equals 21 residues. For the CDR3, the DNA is TGTGCCAGCAGCTCAGGGAGGTCGGGGACAGGGGGCGAGGCCCTTAGTTACGAGCAGTACTTC. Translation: CASSSGRSGTGGEALSYEQYF.

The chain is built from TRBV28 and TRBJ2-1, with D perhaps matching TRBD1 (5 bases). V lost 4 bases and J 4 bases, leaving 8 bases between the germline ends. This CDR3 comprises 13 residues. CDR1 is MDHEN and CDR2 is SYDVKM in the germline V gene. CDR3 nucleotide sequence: TGTGCCAGCAGTTCCGCAGGGTACAATGAGCAGTTCTTC. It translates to CASSSAGYNEQFF. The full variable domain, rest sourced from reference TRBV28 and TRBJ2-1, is DVKVTQSSRYLVKRTGEKVFLECVQDMDHENMFWYRQDPGLGLRLIYFSYDVKMKEKGDIPEGYSVSREKKERFSLILESASTNQTSMYLCASSSAGYNEQFFGPGTRLTVL.

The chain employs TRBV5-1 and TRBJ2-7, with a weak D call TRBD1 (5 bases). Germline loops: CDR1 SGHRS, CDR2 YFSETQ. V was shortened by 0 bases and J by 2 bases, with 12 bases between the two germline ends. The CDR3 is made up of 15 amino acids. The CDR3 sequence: CASSLGAGPTYEQYF. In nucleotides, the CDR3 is TGCGCCAGCAGCTTGGGGGCAGGGCCAACCTACGAGCAGTACTTC.

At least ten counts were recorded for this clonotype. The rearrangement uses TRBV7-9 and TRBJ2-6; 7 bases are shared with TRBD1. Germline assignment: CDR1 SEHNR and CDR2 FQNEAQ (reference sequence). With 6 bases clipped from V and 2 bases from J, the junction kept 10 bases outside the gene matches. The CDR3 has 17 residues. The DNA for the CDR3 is TGTGCCAGCAGTACAACAGGGGACCCCGCTGGGGCCAACGTCCTGACTTTC. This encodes CASSTTGDPAGANVLTF.

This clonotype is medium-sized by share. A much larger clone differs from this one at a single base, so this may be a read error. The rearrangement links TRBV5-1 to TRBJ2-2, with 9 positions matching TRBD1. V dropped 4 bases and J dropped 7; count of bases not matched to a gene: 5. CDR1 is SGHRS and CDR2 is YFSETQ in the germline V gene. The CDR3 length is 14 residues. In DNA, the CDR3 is TGCGCCAGCAGCATCACAGGGGGCGGCGGGGAGCTGTTTTTT. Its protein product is CASSITGGGGELFF.

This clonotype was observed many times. The CDR3 loop reads CSDGPTLGYGYTF. CDR3 coding DNA: TGCAGCGATGGCCCGACTCTGGGCTATGGCTACACCTTC. The rearrangement links TRBV29-1 to TRBJ1-2; no clear D. From germline, CDR1 is SQVTM and CDR2 ANQGSEA. V was cut by 7 bases and J by 4 bases, with 16 bases left in between. This CDR3 has 13 amino acids.

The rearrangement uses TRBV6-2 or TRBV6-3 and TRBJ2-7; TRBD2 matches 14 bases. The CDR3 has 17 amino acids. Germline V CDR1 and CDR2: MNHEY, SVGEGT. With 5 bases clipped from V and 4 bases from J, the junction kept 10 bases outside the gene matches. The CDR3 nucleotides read TGTGCCAGCAGTCAACCCCTCGGGACTAGCGGGAGTTACGAGCAGTACTTC. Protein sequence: CASSQPLGTSGSYEQYF.

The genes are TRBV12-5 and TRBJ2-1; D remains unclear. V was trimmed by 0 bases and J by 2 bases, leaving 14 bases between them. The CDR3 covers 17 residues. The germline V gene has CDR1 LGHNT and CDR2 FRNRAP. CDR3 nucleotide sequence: TGTGCTAGTGGTTTGGTTACCGTGGAATCCCCCTACAATGAGCAGTTCTTC. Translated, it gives CASGLVTVESPYNEQFF.

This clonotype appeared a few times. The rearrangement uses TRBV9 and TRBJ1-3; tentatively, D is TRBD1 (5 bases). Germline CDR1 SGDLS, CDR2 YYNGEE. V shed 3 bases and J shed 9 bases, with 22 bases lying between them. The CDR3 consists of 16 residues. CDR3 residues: CASSATAGAGIRTIYF. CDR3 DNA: TGTGCCAGCAGCGCGACCGCCGGGGCCGGGATACGCACCATATATTTT.

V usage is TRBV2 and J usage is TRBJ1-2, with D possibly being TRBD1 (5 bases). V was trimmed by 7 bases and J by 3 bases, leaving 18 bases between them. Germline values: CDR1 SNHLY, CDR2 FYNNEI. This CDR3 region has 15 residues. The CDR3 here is CASNDRTPKDYGYTF. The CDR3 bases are TGTGCCAGCAACGATAGGACACCAAAGGACTATGGCTACACCTTC. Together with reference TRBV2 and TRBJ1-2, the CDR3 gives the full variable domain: EPEVTQTPSHQVTQMGQEVILRCVPISNHLYFYWYRQILGQKVEFLVSFYNNEISEKSEIFDDQFSVERPDGSNFTLKIRSTKLEDSAMYFCASNDRTPKDYGYTFGSGTRLTVV.

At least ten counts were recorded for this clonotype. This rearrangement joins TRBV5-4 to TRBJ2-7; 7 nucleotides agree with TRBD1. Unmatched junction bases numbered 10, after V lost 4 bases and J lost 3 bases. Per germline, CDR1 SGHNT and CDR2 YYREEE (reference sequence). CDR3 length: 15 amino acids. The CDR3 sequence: CASSPRQGHNYEQYF. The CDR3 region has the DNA TGTGCCAGCAGCCCGAGACAGGGACACAACTACGAGCAGTACTTC.

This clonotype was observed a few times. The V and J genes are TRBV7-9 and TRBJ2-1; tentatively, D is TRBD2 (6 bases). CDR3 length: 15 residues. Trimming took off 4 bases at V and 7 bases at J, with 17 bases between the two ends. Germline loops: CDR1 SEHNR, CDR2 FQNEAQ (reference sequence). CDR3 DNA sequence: TGTGCCAGCAGCTCATCCCCCGCAGGACTAAATGAGCAGTTCTTC. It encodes CASSSSPAGLNEQFF.

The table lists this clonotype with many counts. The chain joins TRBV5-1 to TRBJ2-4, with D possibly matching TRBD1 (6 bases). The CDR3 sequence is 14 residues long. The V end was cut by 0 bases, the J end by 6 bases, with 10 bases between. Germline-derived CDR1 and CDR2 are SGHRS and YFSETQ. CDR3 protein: CASSLDVGGNIQYF. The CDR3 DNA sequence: TGCGCCAGCAGCTTGGATGTAGGGGGAAACATTCAGTACTTC.

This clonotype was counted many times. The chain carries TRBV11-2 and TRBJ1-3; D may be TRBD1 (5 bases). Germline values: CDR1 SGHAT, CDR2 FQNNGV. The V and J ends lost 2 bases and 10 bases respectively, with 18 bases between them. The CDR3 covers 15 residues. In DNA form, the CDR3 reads TGTGCCAGCAGCTTATCGAACCGGGGGTGGACGACCATATATTTT. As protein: CASSLSNRGWTTIYF.

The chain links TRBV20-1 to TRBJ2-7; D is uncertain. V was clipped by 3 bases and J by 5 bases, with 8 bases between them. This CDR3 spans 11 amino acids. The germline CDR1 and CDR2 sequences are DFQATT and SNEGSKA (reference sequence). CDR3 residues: CSASYLDEQYF. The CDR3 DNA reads TGCAGTGCTAGTTATTTGGACGAGCAGTACTTC.